Following are 21 T cell receptor beta chains from one sample sequenced in a study of read filtering for tumor transcriptome and immune sequencing. From about 400 ng of RNA, a library with molecular barcoded alpha/delta and beta/gamma adaptors was made. TCRdb re-called the reads through MiXCR, storing one row per CDR3 protein. Of 100,000 to 150,000 distinct CDR3 sequences in the sample, about 13% were seen once. Input material: a population of CD138-negative cells sorted from bone marrow. These receptors came from a donor aged 40 or over with multiple myeloma.

In its sample, this clonotype was seen many times. The chain uses TRBV24-1 and TRBJ2-5; D possibly uses TRBD1 or TRBD2 (5 bases each). V was pared by 4 bases and J by 0 bases, with 8 bases between. CDR1 KGHDR and CDR2 SFDVKD come from the germline V gene. The CDR3 has 14 amino acids. This CDR3 is CATSDEGHQETQYF. The CDR3 nucleotides read TGTGCCACCAGTGACGAGGGGCACCAAGAGACCCAGTACTTC.

Many counts were recorded for this clonotype. This chain uses TRBV6-2 or TRBV6-3 with TRBJ2-1, with a weak D call TRBD1 (5 bases). The length of the CDR3 is 15 residues. Germline V lookup: CDR1 MNHEY, CDR2 SVGEGT. V lost 8 bases and J 3 bases, leaving 17 bases between the germline ends. CDR3 sequence (DNA): TGTGCCAGCGCCAAAAGGGGCGGTCTCTACAATGAGCAGTTCTTC. Translating it yields CASAKRGGLYNEQFF.

As for this clonotype: The likely explanation is a read error, given a far larger clone one base away. The chain links TRBV7-3 to TRBJ2-1, with 7 positions matching TRBD2. This CDR3 is 15 amino acids long. Germline CDR1 SGHTA, CDR2 FQGTGA. J lost 5 bases, V lost 2 bases, and 6 bases had no gene match. The CDR3 nucleotides are TGTGCCAGCAGCTTAGGGGGACGGGAGGACAATGAGCAGTTCTTC. As protein: CASSLGGREDNEQFF.

This clonotype appeared many times. The chain joins TRBV10-3 to TRBJ2-3, with 7 bases aligning to TRBD1. This CDR3 is 17 amino acids long. CDR1 and CDR2 (germline): ENHRY, SYGVKD. Trimming removed 2 bases from V and 5 bases from J; junction bases left unmatched: 13. The CDR3 protein is CAISEPRTGTKGDTQYF. The CDR3 region has the DNA TGTGCCATCAGTGAGCCCCGGACAGGAACGAAGGGAGATACGCAGTATTTT.

This clonotype was seen at least ten times. The V call is TRBV27, the J call TRBJ2-7; perhaps TRBD1 as D (6 bases). V lost 2 bases and J lost 6, with 14 bases in between. CDR3 length: 14 amino acids. Germline V gene lookup returns CDR1 MNHEY and CDR2 SMNVEV (reference sequence). As DNA, the CDR3 is TGTGCCAGCAGTTTAGAGTGGGGGCTGCGCGAGCAGTACTTC. It is translated as CASSLEWGLREQYF.

This clonotype was recorded a few times. The V gene is TRBV5-1, the J gene TRBJ2-7, with D perhaps assigned TRBD1 or TRBD2 (6 bases each). Germline V gene sequence: CDR1 SGHRS, CDR2 YFSETQ. V was shortened by 3 bases and J by 6 bases, with 19 bases between the two germline ends. CDR3 length equals 15 residues. The CDR3 protein is CASSYQQGAGPEQYF. The CDR3 nucleotides read TGCGCCAGCAGCTACCAACAGGGTGCGGGGCCCGAGCAGTACTTC.

This clonotype was detected ten times or more. This chain joins TRBV7-2 and TRBJ1-4; D gene ambiguous. CDR1 is SGHTA and CDR2 is FQGNSA in the germline V gene. V was cut by 1 base and J by 4 bases, with 10 bases left in between. The CDR3 runs 15 residues. The CDR3 spells CASSLVGSLNEKLFF. The DNA for the CDR3 is TGTGCCAGCAGCTTAGTTGGCAGTCTTAATGAAAAACTGTTTTTT.

At least ten counts were recorded for this clonotype. This chain connects TRBV2 to TRBJ2-2, with D tentatively TRBD2 (5 bases). V lost 6 bases to trimming and J lost 7 bases, with 15 bases between them. This CDR3 region has 14 residues. Germline CDR1 and CDR2: SNHLY and FYNNEI. The CDR3 loop is CASRGPMRDGELFF. CDR3 DNA sequence: TGTGCCAGCAGAGGACCCATGAGGGACGGGGAGCTGTTTTTT.

This clonotype showed up just a few times. One junction end does not reproduce the germline sequence, and a read error may be involved. The J gene is TRBJ1-1, the V gene TRBV30; 9 bases are a match to TRBD1. CDR1 is GTSNPN and CDR2 is SVGIG in the germline V gene (reference sequence). The CDR3 loop spans 17 amino acids. CDR3 in amino acids: CAWSVEQGARLNTEAFF. DNA for the CDR3: TGTGCCTGGAGTGTCGAACAGGGGGCGCGGTTGAATACTGAAGCTTTCTTT.

This clonotype has at least ten counts. This chain joins TRBV29-1 and TRBJ2-2; D uncertain. Trimming took 5 bases from V and 3 from J, leaving 10 bases between them. This CDR3 comprises 13 residues. Germline V CDR1 and CDR2: SQVTM, ANQGSEA. In nucleotides, the CDR3 is TGCAGCGTTCCGATGGGGTACACCGGGGAGCTGTTTTTT. Residues: CSVPMGYTGELFF.

Of note for this clonotype: A much larger clone lies one base from this, so it may be a read error. This chain links TRBV12-5 with TRBJ1-2; 7 positions agree with TRBD1. The CDR3 is 14 amino acids. The germline CDR1 and CDR2 sequences are LGHNT and FRNRAP. The trim removed 6 bases at V and 14 bases at J, leaving 18 bases unmatched. Here the CDR3 DNA reads TGTGCTAGTGGGCTGGAGGGGACAGCCTCTTCTATGACCTTC. Protein sequence: CASGLEGTASSMTF. Full variable domain (remainder filled in from reference TRBV12-5 and TRBJ1-2): DARVTQTPRHKVTEMGQEVTMRCQPILGHNTVFWYRQTMMQGLELLAYFRNRAPLDDSGMPKDRFSAEMPDATLATLKIQPSEPRDSAVYFCASGLEGTASSMTFGSGTRLTVV.

For this clonotype: A much larger clone lies a single base off, so this may be a read error. The chain joins TRBV6-2 or TRBV6-3 to TRBJ2-1, with 12 bases that match TRBD2. This CDR3 is built from 16 residues. Germline assignment: CDR1 MNHEY and CDR2 SVGEGT. J lost 10 bases, V lost 5 bases, and 12 bases had no gene match. CDR3 protein: CASSPTMGLAGVEQFF. The CDR3 nucleotides are TGTGCCAGCAGTCCCACGATGGGACTAGCGGGTGTCGAGCAGTTCTTC.

The CDR3 spells CASSTRRNTEAFF. The CDR3 DNA follows: TGTGCCAGCAGCACAAGGAGGAACACTGAAGCTTTCTTT. This chain links TRBV13 with TRBJ1-1; D remains unclear. CDR1 and CDR2 (germline): PRHDT, FYEKMQ (reference sequence). Trimming took 5 bases from V and 1 from J, leaving 8 bases between them. This CDR3 is 13 amino acids long.

This clonotype appeared a few times. This chain uses TRBV5-4 with TRBJ1-1; possibly TRBD1 for D (5 bases). The CDR3 covers 16 residues. Trimming removed 2 bases from V and 4 bases from J, with 18 bases in between. Germline V gene data show CDR1 as SGHNT and CDR2 as YYREEE (reference sequence). CDR3: CASSFNPGGKVTEAFF. The CDR3 DNA sequence: TGTGCCAGCAGCTTTAACCCGGGGGGAAAGGTCACTGAAGCTTTCTTT.

This clonotype has at least ten counts. This rearrangement joins TRBV27 to TRBJ1-1, with a possible D match to TRBD1 (5 bases). CDR1 and CDR2 from the germline V gene are MNHEY and SMNVEV (reference sequence). This CDR3 region has 15 residues. The germline V and J ends were trimmed by 5 bases and 1 base, with 14 bases remaining between them. CDR3 residues: CASSPEGHSNTEAFF. CDR3 nucleotide sequence: TGTGCCAGCAGTCCAGAAGGACACTCGAACACTGAAGCTTTCTTT.

Many counts were recorded for this clonotype. This rearrangement joins TRBV7-2 to TRBJ1-5; D not resolved. The CDR3 consists of 15 residues. Germline CDR1 SGHTA, CDR2 FQGNSA. Trimming left V 1 base short and J 3 bases short, with 10 bases between. The chain's CDR3 is CASSLGETPNQPQHF. CDR3 DNA: TGTGCCAGCAGCTTAGGGGAGACACCCAATCAGCCCCAGCATTTT.

This clonotype was seen only a few times. A read error may be the cause here, since a much bigger clone is one base away. The chain recombines TRBV7-9 with TRBJ1-1; no clear D gene. The CDR3 is 15 amino acids. Germline loops: CDR1 SEHNR, CDR2 FQNEAQ (reference sequence). CDR3 DNA: TGTGCCAGCAGCACGTACAGAGTCCAGAACACTGAAGCTCTCTTT. Protein: CASSTYRVQNTEALF.

This clonotype was counted at least ten times. V gene TRBV6-5 combines with J gene TRBJ2-7; TRBD2 matches 7 bases. The germline CDR1 and CDR2 sequences are MNHEY and SVGAGI. This CDR3 spans 14 amino acids. J was trimmed by 6 bases and V by 2 bases; bases with no gene match: 7. CDR3: CASSYGAGEVEQYF. CDR3 coding DNA: TGTGCCAGCAGTTACGGGGCGGGAGAGGTCGAGCAGTACTTC.

This clonotype was detected many times. This chain connects TRBV12-3 or TRBV12-4 to TRBJ2-1, with D perhaps TRBD2 (6 bases). V lost 0 bases, J lost 7 bases, and 10 bases lay in between. This CDR3 has 14 residues. CDR3 sequence: CASSLALAGNEQFF. In DNA, the CDR3 is TGTGCCAGCAGTTTAGCGCTCGCGGGGAATGAGCAGTTCTTC.

This sequence joins TRBV29-1 and TRBJ2-1; the D is unclear. The CDR3 has 15 residues. Germline CDR1 SQVTM, CDR2 ANQGSEA. Between the trimmed V and J ends, which lost 1 base and 6 bases, there was a span of 16 bases. CDR3 in DNA: TGCAGCGTTGAAGGAGCGCGTAGCTCCCTCAATGAGCAGTTCTTC. Translated, it gives CSVEGARSSLNEQFF.

The table lists this clonotype with many counts. The genes are TRBV6-5 and TRBJ2-1, with 11 bases fitting TRBD2. J lost 4 bases, V lost 0 bases, and 2 bases had no gene match. Germline V gene lookup returns CDR1 MNHEY and CDR2 SVGAGI. The CDR3 is made up of 16 amino acids. CDR3 DNA: TGTGCCAGCAGTTACTCAGCTAGCGGGAGGTACAATGAGCAGTTCTTC. It codes for CASSYSASGRYNEQFF.